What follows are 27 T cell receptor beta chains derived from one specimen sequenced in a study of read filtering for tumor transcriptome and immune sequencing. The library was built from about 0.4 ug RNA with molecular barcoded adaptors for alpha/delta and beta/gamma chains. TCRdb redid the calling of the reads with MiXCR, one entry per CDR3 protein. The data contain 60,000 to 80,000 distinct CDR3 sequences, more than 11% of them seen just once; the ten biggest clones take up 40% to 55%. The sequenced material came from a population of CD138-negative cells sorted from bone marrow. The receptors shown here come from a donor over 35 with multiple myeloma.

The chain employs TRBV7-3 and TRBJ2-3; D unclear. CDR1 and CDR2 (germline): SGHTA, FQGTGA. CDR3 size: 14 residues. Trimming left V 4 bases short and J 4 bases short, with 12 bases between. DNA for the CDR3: TGTGCCAGCAGCTCTCAGGCCACCCCAGATACGCAGTATTTT. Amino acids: CASSSQATPDTQYF. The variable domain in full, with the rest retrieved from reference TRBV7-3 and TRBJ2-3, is GAGVSQTPSNKVTEKGKYVELRCDPISGHTALYWYRQSLGQGPEFLIYFQGTGAADDSGLPNDRFFAVRPEGSVSTLKIQRTERGDSAVYLCASSSQATPDTQYFGPGTRLTVL.

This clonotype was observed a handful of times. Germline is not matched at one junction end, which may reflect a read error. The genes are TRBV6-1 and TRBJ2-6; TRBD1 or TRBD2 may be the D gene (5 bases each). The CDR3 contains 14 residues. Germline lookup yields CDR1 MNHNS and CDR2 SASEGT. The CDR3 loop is CASSEGDQRNVLAF. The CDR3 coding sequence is TGTGCCAGCAGTGAAGGGGACCAAAGAAACGTCCTGGCTTTC.

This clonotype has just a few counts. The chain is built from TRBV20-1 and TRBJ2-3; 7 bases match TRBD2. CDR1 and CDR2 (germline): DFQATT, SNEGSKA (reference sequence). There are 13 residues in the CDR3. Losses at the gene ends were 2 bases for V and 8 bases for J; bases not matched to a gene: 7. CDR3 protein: CSARYGLERTQYF. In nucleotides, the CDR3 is TGCAGTGCTAGATACGGACTAGAGCGTACGCAGTATTTT.

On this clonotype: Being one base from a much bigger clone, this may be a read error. This CDR3 is CASSYSSLNTVAFF. CDR3 sequence (DNA): TGTGCCAGCAGTTACTCCAGCTTGAACACTGTAGCTTTCTTT. The chain employs TRBV6-2 or TRBV6-3 and TRBJ1-1; D is unclear. The CDR3 is made up of 14 amino acids. The germline V gene encodes CDR1 MNHEY and CDR2 SVGEGT.

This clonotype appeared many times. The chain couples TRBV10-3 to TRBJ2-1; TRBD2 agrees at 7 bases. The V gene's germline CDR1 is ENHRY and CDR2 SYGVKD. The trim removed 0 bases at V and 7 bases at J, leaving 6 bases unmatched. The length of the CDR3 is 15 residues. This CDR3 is CAISESPGLRNEQFF. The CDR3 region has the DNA TGTGCCATCAGTGAGTCTCCGGGACTAAGGAATGAGCAGTTCTTC.

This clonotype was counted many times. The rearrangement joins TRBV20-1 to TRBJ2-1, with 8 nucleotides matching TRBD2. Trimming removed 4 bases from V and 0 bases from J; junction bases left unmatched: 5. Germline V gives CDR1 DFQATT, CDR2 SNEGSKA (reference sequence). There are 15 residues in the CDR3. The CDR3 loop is CSANGGVSSYNEQFF. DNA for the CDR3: TGCAGTGCTAACGGGGGGGTGAGCTCCTACAATGAGCAGTTCTTC.

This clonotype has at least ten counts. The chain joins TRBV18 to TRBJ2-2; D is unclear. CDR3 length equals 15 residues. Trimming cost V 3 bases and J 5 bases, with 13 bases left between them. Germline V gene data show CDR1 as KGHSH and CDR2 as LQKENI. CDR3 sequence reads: CASSPRQASTGELFF. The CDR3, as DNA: TGTGCCAGCTCACCGAGGCAGGCATCGACCGGGGAGCTGTTTTTT.

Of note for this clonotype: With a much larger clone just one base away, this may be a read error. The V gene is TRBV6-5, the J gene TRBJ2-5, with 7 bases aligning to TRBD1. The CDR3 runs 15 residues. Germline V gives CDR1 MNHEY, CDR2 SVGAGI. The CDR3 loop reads CASSRQGRGQGTQYF. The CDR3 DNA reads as TGTGCCAGCAGCCGACAGGGAAGAGGCCAAGGGACCCAGTACTTC.

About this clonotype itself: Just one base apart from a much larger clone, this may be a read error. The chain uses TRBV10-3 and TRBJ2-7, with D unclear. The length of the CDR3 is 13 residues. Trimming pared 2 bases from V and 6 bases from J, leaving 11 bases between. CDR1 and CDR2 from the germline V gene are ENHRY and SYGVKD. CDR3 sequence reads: CAISEDTVSEQYF. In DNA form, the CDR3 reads TGTGCCATCAGTGAGGACACGGTGAGCGAGCAGTACTTC.

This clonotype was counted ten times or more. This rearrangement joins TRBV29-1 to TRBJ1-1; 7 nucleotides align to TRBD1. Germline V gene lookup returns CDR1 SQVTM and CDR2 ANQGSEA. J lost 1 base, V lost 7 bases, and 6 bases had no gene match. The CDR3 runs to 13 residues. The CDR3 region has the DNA TGCAGCGCAAGACAGGGAGAGAACACTGAAGCTTTCTTT. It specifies CSARQGENTEAFF.

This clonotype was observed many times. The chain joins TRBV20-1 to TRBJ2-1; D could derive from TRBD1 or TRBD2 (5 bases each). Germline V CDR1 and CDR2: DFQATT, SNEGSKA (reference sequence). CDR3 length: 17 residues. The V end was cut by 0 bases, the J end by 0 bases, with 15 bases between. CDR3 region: CSARDPDWGLSYNEQFF. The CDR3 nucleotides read TGCAGTGCTAGAGATCCGGACTGGGGCCTCTCCTACAATGAGCAGTTCTTC.

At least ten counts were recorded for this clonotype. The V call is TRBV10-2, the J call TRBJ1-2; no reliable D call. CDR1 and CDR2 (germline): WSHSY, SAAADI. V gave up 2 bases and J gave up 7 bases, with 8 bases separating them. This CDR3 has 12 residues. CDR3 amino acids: CASSERGAGYTF. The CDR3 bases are TGCGCCAGCAGTGAGAGAGGTGCTGGCTACACCTTC.

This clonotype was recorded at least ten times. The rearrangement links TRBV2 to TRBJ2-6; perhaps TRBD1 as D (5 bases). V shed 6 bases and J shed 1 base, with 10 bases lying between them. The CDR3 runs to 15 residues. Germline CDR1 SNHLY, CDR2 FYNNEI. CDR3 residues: CASRAQGSGANVLTF. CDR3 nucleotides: TGTGCCAGCAGGGCCCAGGGATCTGGGGCCAACGTCCTGACTTTC. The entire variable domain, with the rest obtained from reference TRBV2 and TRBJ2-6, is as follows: EPEVTQTPSHQVTQMGQEVILRCVPISNHLYFYWYRQILGQKVEFLVSFYNNEISEKSEIFDDQFSVERPDGSNFTLKIRSTKLEDSAMYFCASRAQGSGANVLTFGAGSRLTVL.

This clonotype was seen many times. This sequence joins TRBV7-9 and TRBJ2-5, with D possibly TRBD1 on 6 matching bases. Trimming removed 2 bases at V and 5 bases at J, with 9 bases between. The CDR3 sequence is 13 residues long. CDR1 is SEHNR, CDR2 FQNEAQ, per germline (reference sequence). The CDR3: CASSLQGSETQYF. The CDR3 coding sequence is TGTGCCAGCAGCTTACAGGGGTCGGAGACCCAGTACTTC.

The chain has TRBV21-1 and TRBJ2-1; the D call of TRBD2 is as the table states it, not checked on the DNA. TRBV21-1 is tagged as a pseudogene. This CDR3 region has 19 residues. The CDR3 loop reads CASSKDRLAGSSSYNEQFF. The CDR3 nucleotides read TGTGCCAGCAGCAAAGATAGACTAGCGGGTTCGAGCTCCTACAATGAGCAGTTCTTC.

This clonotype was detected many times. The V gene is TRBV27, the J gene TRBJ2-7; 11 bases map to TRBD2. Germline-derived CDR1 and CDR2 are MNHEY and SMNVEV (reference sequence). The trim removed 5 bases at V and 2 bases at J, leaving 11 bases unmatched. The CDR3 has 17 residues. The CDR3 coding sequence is TGTGCCAGCAGTCTACCATCTAGCGGGAGGACAGCCTACGAGCAGTACTTC. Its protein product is CASSLPSSGRTAYEQYF.

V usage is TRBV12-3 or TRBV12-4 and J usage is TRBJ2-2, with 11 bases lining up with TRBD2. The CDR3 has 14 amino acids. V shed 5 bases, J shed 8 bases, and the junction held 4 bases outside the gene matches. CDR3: CASSLGLAAGELFF. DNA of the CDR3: TGTGCCAGCAGTCTGGGACTAGCGGCTGGGGAGCTGTTTTTT.

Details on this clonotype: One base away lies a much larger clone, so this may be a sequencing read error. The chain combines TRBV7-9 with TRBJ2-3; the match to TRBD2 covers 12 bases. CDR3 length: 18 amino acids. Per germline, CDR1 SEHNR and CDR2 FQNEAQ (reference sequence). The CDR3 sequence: CASSPPSGRAVGTGTQYF. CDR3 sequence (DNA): TGTGCCAGCAGCCCCCCTAGCGGGAGGGCCGTCGGCACAGGTACGCAGTATTTT.

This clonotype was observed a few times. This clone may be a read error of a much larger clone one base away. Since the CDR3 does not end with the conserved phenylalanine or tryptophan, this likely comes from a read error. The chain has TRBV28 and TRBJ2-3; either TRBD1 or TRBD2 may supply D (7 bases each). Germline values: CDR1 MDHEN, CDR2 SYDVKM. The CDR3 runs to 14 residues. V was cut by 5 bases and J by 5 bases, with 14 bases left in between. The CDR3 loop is CASSNPGGEDTQYS. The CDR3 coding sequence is TGTGCCAGCAGTAATCCAGGGGGGGAAGATACGCAGTATTCT.

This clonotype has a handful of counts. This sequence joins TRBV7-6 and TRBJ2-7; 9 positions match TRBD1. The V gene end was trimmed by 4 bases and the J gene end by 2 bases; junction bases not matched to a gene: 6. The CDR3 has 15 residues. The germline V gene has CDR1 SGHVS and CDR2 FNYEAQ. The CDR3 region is CASSSHRDRAYEQYF. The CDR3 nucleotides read TGTGCCAGCAGCTCGCACCGGGACAGGGCCTACGAGCAGTACTTC.

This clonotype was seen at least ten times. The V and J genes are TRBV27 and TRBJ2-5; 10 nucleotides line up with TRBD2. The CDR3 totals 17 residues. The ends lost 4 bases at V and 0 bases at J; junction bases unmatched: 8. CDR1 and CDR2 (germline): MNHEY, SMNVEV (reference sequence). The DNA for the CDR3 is TGTGCCAGCAGTTCTTACACTAGCGGGACGTACCAAGAGACCCAGTACTTC. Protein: CASSSYTSGTYQETQYF.

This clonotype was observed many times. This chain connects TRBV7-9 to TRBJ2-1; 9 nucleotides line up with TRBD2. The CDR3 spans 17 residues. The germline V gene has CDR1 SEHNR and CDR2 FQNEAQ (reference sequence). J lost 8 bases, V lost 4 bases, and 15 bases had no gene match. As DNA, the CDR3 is TGTGCCAGCAGCTCTACAACCGGGACTAGCTCCCCTTATGAGCAGTTCTTC. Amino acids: CASSSTTGTSSPYEQFF.

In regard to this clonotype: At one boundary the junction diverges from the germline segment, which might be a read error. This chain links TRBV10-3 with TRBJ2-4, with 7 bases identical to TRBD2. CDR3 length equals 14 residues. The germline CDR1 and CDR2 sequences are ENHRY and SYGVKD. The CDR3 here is CAISGLVAKSIQYF. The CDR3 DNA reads TGTGCCATCAGCGGACTAGTGGCCAAAAGCATTCAGTACTTC.

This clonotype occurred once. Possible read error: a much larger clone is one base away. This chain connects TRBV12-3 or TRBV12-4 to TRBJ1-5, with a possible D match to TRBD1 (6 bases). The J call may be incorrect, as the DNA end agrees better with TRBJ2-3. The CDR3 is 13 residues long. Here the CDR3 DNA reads TGTGCCAGCAGTCCCCAAGGGGGTCAGCCCCAGTATTTT. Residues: CASSPQGGQPQYF.

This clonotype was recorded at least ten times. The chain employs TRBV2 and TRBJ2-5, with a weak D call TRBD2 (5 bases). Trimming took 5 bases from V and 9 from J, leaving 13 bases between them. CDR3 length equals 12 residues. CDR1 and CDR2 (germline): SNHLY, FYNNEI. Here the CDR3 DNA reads TGTGCCAGCAGTTACCAAGAGGGTGCCCAGTACTTC. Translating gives CASSYQEGAQYF.

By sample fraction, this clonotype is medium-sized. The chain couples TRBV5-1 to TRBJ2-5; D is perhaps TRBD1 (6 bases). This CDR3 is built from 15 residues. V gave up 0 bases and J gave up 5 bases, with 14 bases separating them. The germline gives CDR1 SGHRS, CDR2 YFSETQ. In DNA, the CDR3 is TGCGCCAGCAGCTTGGCGGCGGGCAGGGGTGAGACCCAGTACTTC. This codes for CASSLAAGRGETQYF.

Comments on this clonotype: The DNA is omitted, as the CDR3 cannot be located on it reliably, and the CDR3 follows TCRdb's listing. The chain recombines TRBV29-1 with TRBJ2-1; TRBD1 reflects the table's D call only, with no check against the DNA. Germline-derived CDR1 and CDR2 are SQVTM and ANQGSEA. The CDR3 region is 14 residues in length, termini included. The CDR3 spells CSVAGGTGGNEQIF.